This TCR beta chain was sequenced during a study of shared clonotypes between healthy human individuals. This CDR3 has 12 residues. Germline V lookup: CDR1 SNHLY, CDR2 FYNNEI. The table came from immunoSEQ multiplex PCR; TCRdb's copy has only in-frame clones and leaves some out. Of some 1.4 million clones listed, roughly 96% were seen once; the top ten hold over 1%. Findings of the study overall: In contrast to clonotypes shared by all four donors, non-shared clonotypes had lower generation probabilities.

Among the donors, all were Caucasian adults who lived in Nashville, Tennessee. A note on this clone: No antigen is known for it. Mismatch with germline at one junction end may stem from a read error.

Material for sequencing was naive CD4+ T cells sorted from blood. Subset defined: CD45RA+ positively selected. The receptor's source is a man younger than 40 in good health. The V gene is TRBV2, the J gene TRBJ2-2; TRBD2 is a possible D gene (6 bases). CDR3 DNA sequence: TGTGCCAGCTCTGGGTCGTTCGGGGGGCTGTTTTTT. Encoded protein: CASSGSFGGLFF.